Here is one TCR beta chain with its context. Its antigen is unknown. Primers for the PCR totalled 60 Vbeta and 13 Jbeta. The assay was immunoSEQ multiplex PCR, and TCRdb's table has in-frame clones only and misses some. This repertoire shows 140,000 to 150,000 clones, 70% to 80% found once; its top ten account for 2% to 3%. In germline, CDR1 is MNHEY, CDR2 SVGAGI. Trimming at V came to 0 bases and at J to 4 bases, leaving 4 bases not matched to a gene. This CDR3 is 15 amino acids long. The sample originates from a study of cytomegalovirus exposure and HLA in healthy donors. Study background: Tens of millions of unique TCRs from HLA-typed donors made up an early data release. Overall study findings and caveats: Presence/absence comparisons presumed near-even sequencing depth among donors.

The sample comprised PBMCs. V usage is TRBV6-5 and J usage is TRBJ2-7, with 9 bases that match TRBD2. The source of this sequence is a woman aged 18-35 years in good health and CMV-seropositive. The chain's CDR3 is CASSYSIAGDYEQYF. The CDR3 coding sequence is TGTGCCAGCAGTTACTCGATAGCGGGGGATTACGAGCAGTACTTC.